Listed below are T cell receptor beta chains from one sample, sequenced in a study of yellow fever vaccine responses in identical twins. TCRdb redid the calling of the RT-PCR reads with MiXCR, one entry per CDR3 protein. The sample yields about 13,000 distinct CDR3 sequences, 80% to 90% seen once. The material was T cells from blood (PBMCs), unsorted or a sorted subset (not recorded which), obtained before or after yellow fever vaccination (not recorded which). These receptors were taken from a woman under 30 who received the yellow fever vaccine. CDR3s include the opening cysteine and the closing phenylalanine or tryptophan. D genes are given only for firm matches. Clone size is given for some rows only: seen once, a few or many times, or a class if the clone is expanded.

j_gene: TRBJ2-2; v_gene: TRBV11-1; d_gene: .; abundance: .; CDR3aa: CASWISNTGELFF; CDR3nt: TGTGCCAGCTGGATATCGAACACCGGGGAGCTGTTTTTT
j_gene: TRBJ2-5; v_gene: TRBV29-1; d_gene: TRBD2; abundance: .; CDR3aa: CSVGLAGYQTQYF; CDR3nt: TGCAGCGTAGGACTAGCGGGATATCAGACCCAGTACTTC
j_gene: TRBJ2-2; v_gene: TRBV29-1; d_gene: .; abundance: .; CDR3aa: CSVAGEMIGGELFF; CDR3nt: TGCAGCGTTGCTGGGGAGATGATCGGCGGGGAGCTGTTTTTT
j_gene: TRBJ2-1; v_gene: TRBV4-1; d_gene: .; abundance: .; CDR3aa: CASSQGYLTEQFF; CDR3nt: TGCGCCAGCAGCCAAGGATACCTTACTGAGCAGTTCTTC
j_gene: TRBJ2-7; v_gene: TRBV11-3; d_gene: TRBD2; abundance: .; CDR3aa: CASSLGASGSGEQYF; CDR3nt: TGTGCCAGCAGCTTAGGAGCTAGCGGGAGTGGCGAGCAGTACTTC
j_gene: TRBJ2-1; v_gene: TRBV10-3; d_gene: TRBD1; abundance: .; CDR3aa: CAISESGQIYEQFF; CDR3nt: TGTGCCATCAGTGAGTCGGGACAGATCTATGAGCAGTTCTTC
j_gene: TRBJ2-7; v_gene: TRBV15; d_gene: .; abundance: .; CDR3aa: CATSRDEWDSGEQYF; CDR3nt: TGTGCCACCAGCAGAGATGAGTGGGACTCGGGCGAGCAGTACTTC
j_gene: TRBJ2-2; v_gene: TRBV12-3/TRBV12-4; d_gene: .; abundance: .; CDR3aa: CASSLFSLHAGELFF; CDR3nt: TGTGCCAGCAGTTTATTTTCTTTGCACGCCGGGGAGCTGTTTTTT
j_gene: TRBJ2-1; v_gene: TRBV12-3/TRBV12-4; d_gene: .; abundance: few; CDR3aa: CASSYRALSDEQFF; CDR3nt: TGTGCCAGCAGTTACAGGGCTCTTTCAGATGAGCAGTTCTTC
j_gene: TRBJ2-2; v_gene: TRBV29-1; d_gene: TRBD2; abundance: .; CDR3aa: CSVGWLAGAGELFF; CDR3nt: TGCAGCGTTGGATGGCTAGCGGGAGCCGGGGAGCTGTTTTTT
j_gene: TRBJ1-1; v_gene: TRBV12-3/TRBV12-4; d_gene: .; abundance: few; CDR3aa: CASSSDKTMNTEAFF; CDR3nt: TGTGCCAGCAGTTCGGACAAAACTATGAACACTGAAGCTTTCTTT
j_gene: TRBJ1-1; v_gene: TRBV29-1; d_gene: TRBD1; abundance: once; CDR3aa: CSVEEQGWTEAFF; CDR3nt: TGCAGCGTTGAAGAACAGGGGTGGACTGAAGCTTTCTTT
j_gene: TRBJ1-1; v_gene: TRBV11-2; d_gene: .; abundance: .; CDR3aa: CASSPGVSRAFF; CDR3nt: TGTGCCAGCAGCCCGGGTGTGTCTCGAGCTTTCTTT
j_gene: TRBJ2-3; v_gene: TRBV11-2; d_gene: TRBD1; abundance: .; CDR3aa: CASSLVGDSRFTDTQYF; CDR3nt: TGTGCCAGCAGCTTAGTGGGGGACAGCCGATTCACAGATACGCAGTATTTT
j_gene: TRBJ2-1; v_gene: TRBV2; d_gene: TRBD2; abundance: few; CDR3aa: CASSEGLAGGSSYNEQFF; CDR3nt: TGTGCCAGCAGTGAAGGACTAGCGGGGGGTAGCTCCTACAATGAGCAGTTCTTC
j_gene: TRBJ2-7; v_gene: TRBV11-2; d_gene: .; abundance: once; CDR3aa: CASSLVPGDSYEQYF; CDR3nt: TGTGCCAGCAGCTTAGTTCCCGGCGACTCCTACGAGCAGTACTTC
j_gene: TRBJ1-5; v_gene: TRBV4-1; d_gene: .; abundance: .; CDR3aa: CASSQDGRNQPQHF; CDR3nt: TGCGCCAGCAGCCAAGATGGGCGCAATCAGCCCCAGCATTTT
j_gene: TRBJ2-5; v_gene: TRBV2; d_gene: TRBD2; abundance: .; CDR3aa: CASSGHSGRTQETQYF; CDR3nt: TGTGCCAGCAGTGGGCATAGCGGGAGGACCCAAGAGACCCAGTACTTC
j_gene: TRBJ2-1; v_gene: TRBV29-1; d_gene: .; abundance: few; CDR3aa: CSVGAEYNEQFF; CDR3nt: TGCAGCGTTGGAGCAGAGTACAATGAGCAGTTCTTC
j_gene: TRBJ2-7; v_gene: TRBV7-9; d_gene: .; abundance: .; CDR3aa: CASSLGTGREQYF; CDR3nt: TGTGCCAGCAGCTTAGGCACAGGGCGGGAGCAGTACTTC
j_gene: TRBJ2-5; v_gene: TRBV29-1; d_gene: TRBD1; abundance: .; CDR3aa: CSSGTGVETQYF; CDR3nt: TGTTCCTCCGGGACAGGGGTGGAGACCCAGTACTTC
j_gene: TRBJ2-1; v_gene: TRBV12-3/TRBV12-4; d_gene: TRBD1; abundance: few; CDR3aa: CASSSDRGDNEQFF; CDR3nt: TGTGCCAGCAGTTCCGACAGGGGTGACAATGAGCAGTTCTTC
j_gene: TRBJ2-7; v_gene: TRBV20-1; d_gene: .; abundance: .; CDR3aa: CSAPIQGGSYEQYF; CDR3nt: TGCAGTGCGCCAATCCAGGGTGGCTCCTACGAGCAGTACTTC
j_gene: TRBJ2-3; v_gene: TRBV7-9; d_gene: .; abundance: .; CDR3aa: CASSHTTTVTDTQYF; CDR3nt: TGTGCCAGCAGTCATACTACGACAGTCACAGATACGCAGTATTTT
j_gene: TRBJ1-3; v_gene: TRBV10-3; d_gene: TRBD1; abundance: .; CDR3aa: CAISRDRGPGNTIYF; CDR3nt: TGTGCCATCAGTAGGGACAGGGGACCTGGAAACACCATATATTTT
j_gene: TRBJ1-6; v_gene: TRBV10-3; d_gene: .; abundance: .; CDR3aa: CAISEDGSSYNSPLHF; CDR3nt: TGTGCCATCAGTGAAGACGGCAGCTCCTATAATTCACCCCTCCACTTT
j_gene: TRBJ1-5; v_gene: TRBV6-5; d_gene: .; abundance: .; CDR3aa: CASSYSRDGSNQPQHF; CDR3nt: TGTGCCAGCAGTTACTCCCGGGACGGGAGCAATCAGCCCCAGCATTTT